In its sample, the clone carrying this TCR beta chain was seen once. Its matching antigen is unknown. Clones were sequenced by immunoSEQ multiplex PCR, and TCRdb holds only the in-frame ones, with some missing. The data show about 25,000 clones, with around 86% seen just once and 30% to 40% held by the top ten. J lost 7 bases, V lost 3 bases, and 8 bases had no gene match. Germline CDR1 reads DFQATT; CDR2 reads SNEGSKA (reference sequence). The CDR3 is 14 amino acids. This specimen comes from a study of T cell responses to AZD1222 COVID-19 vaccine. Study observations and caveats: Spike was spanned by vaccine-associated CD4 TCRs, with dominance at 160-218 and 743-854.

The clonotype comes from an adult who received the AZD1222 COVID-19 vaccine. The chain carries TRBV20-1 and TRBJ2-2; 7 bases agree with TRBD2. The specimen was peripheral blood, collected 28 days after the second AZD1222 dose. CDR3 coding DNA: TGCAGTGCTAGTGGAGGGAGGGCTGACGGGGAGCTGTTTTTT. Its translation: CSASGGRADGELFF.